Given below is one T cell receptor (beta chain) in context. The entry originates in a study of blood T cell repertoires in COVID-19. Whole-study context: The cDNA or gDNA used as material had been derived from T cells, B-cell-depleted T cells, or PBMCs.

Germline CDR1 is SGHRS and CDR2 is YFSETQ. Unmatched junction bases numbered 3, after V lost 4 bases and J lost 2 bases. CDR3 size: 15 residues. Per the original data handling: Nucleated cell counts were estimated from reference gene primer amplification. This table comes from immunoSEQ multiplex PCR, and its TCRdb copy is limited to in-frame clones, with some not included. D and trimming come from the DNA, and the V and J calls and clone size come from that table. Of about 87,000 clones in the sample, 70% to 85% were seen once. This TCR derives from a woman older than 75 with COVID-19, enrolled during active disease. Sequencing was done on a sample of peripheral blood. The rearrangement joins TRBV5-1 to TRBJ1-4; 9 bases are a match to TRBD1. In DNA form, the CDR3 reads TGCGCCAGCAGCGTACAGGGGGCGACTAATGAAAAACTGTTTTTT. This codes for CASSVQGATNEKLFF.